This is a list of T cell receptor beta chains from one sample in a study of read filtering for tumor transcriptome and immune sequencing. MiXCR, run by TCRdb on the reads, gives a single entry per CDR3 protein. The sample contains some 48,000 distinct CDR3 sequences, approximately 19% of which appear only once. Input material: a population of CD138-negative cells sorted from bone marrow. These receptors all come from a donor aged 40 or older with multiple myeloma. Both conserved end residues are part of each CDR3. A D gene is named only where the DNA matches it firmly.

j_call d_call v_call cdr3_aa
TRBJ2-3 . TRBV2 CASKVGIGIQGTQYF
TRBJ1-1 . TRBV30 CAWGPRGNEAFF
TRBJ2-3 TRBD2 TRBV12-3/TRBV12-4 CASSLTSGSVDTQYF
TRBJ1-2 . TRBV29-1 CSVEDISPRGREGYTF
TRBJ2-3 TRBD2 TRBV7-6 CASSLAASSGDTQYF
TRBJ2-7 . TRBV10-3 CAIRPLGSYEQYF
TRBJ2-7 . TRBV7-2 CASSLSYVRQEDYEQYF
TRBJ2-7 TRBD2 TRBV20-1 CSAPKAAGGLEQYF
TRBJ2-7 . TRBV18 CASSPALATPSKQYF
TRBJ2-7 TRBD2 TRBV7-2 CASSSRATSGEQYF
TRBJ2-1 . TRBV6-1 CATRWGDTYNEQFF
TRBJ2-1 . TRBV28 CASSGTEQFF
TRBJ1-4 . TRBV6-1 CASSESMGLGEKLFF
TRBJ1-2 TRBD1 TRBV20-1 CSAAIPGQPYSYTF
TRBJ2-1 . TRBV5-5 CASSLGSGGQEQFF
TRBJ2-7 . TRBV19 CASSIGVSEQYF
TRBJ2-7 . TRBV9 CASSAGAAMPSYEQYF
TRBJ1-3 . TRBV5-1 CASSPAQQGAGNTIYF
TRBJ2-5 TRBD2 TRBV5-4 CASSLGADTSGQETQYF
TRBJ1-5 . TRBV12-3/TRBV12-4 CASSSIGANQPQHF
TRBJ2-5 . TRBV7-9 CASSFQTGPPERETQYF
TRBJ2-3 . TRBV28 CASSKSGTDTQYF
TRBJ2-5 . TRBV29-1 CSVAGTQETQYF
TRBJ1-1 . TRBV6-5 CASSYMDQNTEAFF
TRBJ2-1 TRBD2 TRBV7-3 CASSPPPSGSSYNEQFF
TRBJ2-3 TRBD2 TRBV7-2 CASSSSGTNTDTQYF
TRBJ2-6 TRBD1 TRBV2 CASSGGGGGANVLTF
TRBJ2-1 . TRBV20-1 CSASTNYNEQFF
TRBJ2-7 TRBD2 TRBV6-2/TRBV6-3 CASRPAGVLYEQYF
TRBJ2-1 TRBD2 TRBV2 CARGTSGTLSYNEQFF